This record covers a single T cell receptor beta chain. The CDR3 has 15 residues. V lost 2 bases and J lost 0, with 11 bases in between. The V gene's germline CDR1 is MNHNY and CDR2 SVGAGI (reference sequence). The sample originates from a study of blood T cell repertoires in COVID-19. Sequenced by immunoSEQ multiplex PCR; TCRdb stores in-frame clones only, minus some. The data hold about 150,000 clones, with approximately 80% observed a single time. V and J are TRBV6-6 and TRBJ2-7; the D gene is possibly TRBD1 (6 bases). This clonotype was sampled from a woman in her fifties or sixties with COVID-19, enrolled during active disease. Sequenced input: peripheral blood. Here the CDR3 reads CASSYRTTGSYEQYF. Written as DNA, the CDR3 is TGTGCCAGCAGTTACCGCACGACAGGCTCCTACGAGCAGTACTTC.